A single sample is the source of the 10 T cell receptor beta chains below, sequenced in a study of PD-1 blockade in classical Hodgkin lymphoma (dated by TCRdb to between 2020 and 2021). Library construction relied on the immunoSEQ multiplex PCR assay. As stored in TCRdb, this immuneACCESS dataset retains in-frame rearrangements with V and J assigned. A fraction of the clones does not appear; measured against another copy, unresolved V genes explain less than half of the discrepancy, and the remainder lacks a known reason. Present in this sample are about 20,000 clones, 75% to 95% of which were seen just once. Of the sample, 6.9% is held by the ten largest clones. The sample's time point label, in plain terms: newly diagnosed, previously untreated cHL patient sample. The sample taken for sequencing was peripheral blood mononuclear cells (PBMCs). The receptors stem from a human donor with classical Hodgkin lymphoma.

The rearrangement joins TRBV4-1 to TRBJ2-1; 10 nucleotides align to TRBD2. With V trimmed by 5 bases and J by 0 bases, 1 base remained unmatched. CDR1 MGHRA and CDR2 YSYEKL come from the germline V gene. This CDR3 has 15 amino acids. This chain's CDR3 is CASSSSGSSYNEQFF. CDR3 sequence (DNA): TGCGCCAGCAGCTCTAGCGGGAGCTCCTACAATGAGCAGTTCTTC.

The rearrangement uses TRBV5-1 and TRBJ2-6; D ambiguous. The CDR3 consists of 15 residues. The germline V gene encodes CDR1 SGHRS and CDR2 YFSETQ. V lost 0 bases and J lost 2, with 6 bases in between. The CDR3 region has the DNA TGCGCCAGCAGCTTGGATGGGGCTGGGGCCAACGTCCTGACTTTC. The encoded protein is CASSLDGAGANVLTF.

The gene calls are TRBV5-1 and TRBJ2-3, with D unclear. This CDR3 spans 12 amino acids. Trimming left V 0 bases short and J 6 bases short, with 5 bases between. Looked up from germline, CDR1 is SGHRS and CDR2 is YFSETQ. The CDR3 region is CASSLEKDTQYF. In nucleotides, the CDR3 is TGCGCCAGCAGCTTGGAAAAGGATACGCAGTATTTT.

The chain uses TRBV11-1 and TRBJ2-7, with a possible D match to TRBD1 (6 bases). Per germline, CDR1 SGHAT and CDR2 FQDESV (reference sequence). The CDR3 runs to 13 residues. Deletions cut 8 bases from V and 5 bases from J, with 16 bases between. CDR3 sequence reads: CASLAQGIHEQYF. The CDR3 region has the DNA TGTGCCAGCCTTGCCCAGGGGATCCACGAGCAGTACTTC.

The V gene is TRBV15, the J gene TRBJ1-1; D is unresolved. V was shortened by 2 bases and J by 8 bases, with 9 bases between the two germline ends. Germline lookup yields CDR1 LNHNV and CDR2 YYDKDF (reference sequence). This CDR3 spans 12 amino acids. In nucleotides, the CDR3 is TGTGCCACCAGCAGAAACGGAAGAGAAGCTTTCTTT. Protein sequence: CATSRNGREAFF. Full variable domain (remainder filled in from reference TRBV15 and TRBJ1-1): DAMVIQNPRYQVTQFGKPVTLSCSQTLNHNVMYWYQQKSSQAPKLLFHYYDKDFNNEADTPDNFQSRRPNTSFCFLDIRSPGLGDTAMYLCATSRNGREAFFGQGTRLTVV.

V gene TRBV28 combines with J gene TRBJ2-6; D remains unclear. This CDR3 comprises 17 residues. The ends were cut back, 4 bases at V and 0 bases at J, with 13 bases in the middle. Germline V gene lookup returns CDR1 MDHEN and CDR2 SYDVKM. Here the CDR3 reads CASSSPSMVSGANVLTF. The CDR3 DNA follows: TGTGCCAGCAGTTCCCCCTCCATGGTCTCTGGGGCCAACGTCCTGACTTTC.

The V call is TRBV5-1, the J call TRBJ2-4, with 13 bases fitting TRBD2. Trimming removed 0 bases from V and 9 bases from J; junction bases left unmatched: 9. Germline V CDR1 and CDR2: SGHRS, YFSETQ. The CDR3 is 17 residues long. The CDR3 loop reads CASSLDLLAGGRVIQYF. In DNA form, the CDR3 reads TGCGCCAGCAGCTTGGATTTACTAGCGGGAGGGCGAGTCATTCAGTACTTC.

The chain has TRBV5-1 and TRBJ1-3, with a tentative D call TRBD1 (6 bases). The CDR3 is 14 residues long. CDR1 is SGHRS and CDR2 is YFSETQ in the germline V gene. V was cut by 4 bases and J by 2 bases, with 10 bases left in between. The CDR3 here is CASSTQGTGNTIYF. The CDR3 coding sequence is TGCGCCAGCAGCACACAGGGAACTGGAAACACCATATATTTT.

CDR3 sequence: CASSSWTSTNTGELFF. DNA of the CDR3: TGTGCCAGCAGCTCTTGGACTAGCACGAACACCGGGGAGCTGTTTTTT. The chain uses TRBV5-4 and TRBJ2-2; 8 bases map to TRBD2. The CDR3 has 16 amino acids. Germline-derived CDR1 and CDR2 are SGHNT and YYREEE (reference sequence). The trim removed 3 bases at V and 0 bases at J, leaving 4 bases unmatched.

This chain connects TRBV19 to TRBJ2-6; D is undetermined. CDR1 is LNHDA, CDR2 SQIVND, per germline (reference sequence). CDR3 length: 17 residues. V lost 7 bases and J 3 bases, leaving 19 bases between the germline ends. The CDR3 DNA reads TGTGCCAGTATCCCCGGTGGCATCTGGTTTGGGGCCAACGTCCTGACTTTC. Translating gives CASIPGGIWFGANVLTF.